What follows are 13 T cell receptor beta chains derived from one specimen sequenced in a study of cytomegalovirus exposure and HLA in healthy donors. The PCR made use of 60 Vbeta and 13 Jbeta primers. Measured with immunoSEQ multiplex PCR; TCRdb has only the in-frame clones, and not every one. The data show under 200,000 clones, approximately 83% seen once. Sequencing used PBMCs. These receptors were taken from a man younger than 35 in good health and CMV-seropositive.

This clone appeared once. The chain has TRBV5-1 and TRBJ2-7; D gene unclear. This CDR3 is 13 amino acids long. The germline V gene has CDR1 SGHRS and CDR2 YFSETQ. V was trimmed by 2 bases and J by 4 bases, leaving 10 bases between them. This CDR3 reads CASSFGTTYEQYF. The CDR3 DNA sequence: TGCGCCAGCAGCTTCGGCACGACTTACGAGCAGTACTTC.

This chain joins TRBV4-1 and TRBJ2-5, with TRBD2 identical over 12 bases. This CDR3 has 20 residues. The germline V gene encodes CDR1 MGHRA and CDR2 YSYEKL. V shed 0 bases, J shed 2 bases, and the junction held 13 bases outside the gene matches. CDR3 in DNA: TGCGCCAGCAGCCAAGATTCGACTAGCGGGGGCCTCGATATACAAGAGACCCAGTACTTC. Its translation is CASSQDSTSGGLDIQETQYF.

This rearrangement joins TRBV5-4 to TRBJ2-3; the match to TRBD2 covers 8 bases. The germline V gene encodes CDR1 SGHNT and CDR2 YYREEE (reference sequence). V lost 7 bases and J lost 2; bases outside the gene matches: 6. CDR3 size: 14 residues. In DNA form, the CDR3 reads TGTGCCAGCTCCTTAGCGGGAATCACAGATACGCAGTATTTT. Amino acid sequence: CASSLAGITDTQYF.

The chain joins TRBV5-1 to TRBJ1-1; tentatively, D is TRBD1 (6 bases). Germline V gene lookup returns CDR1 SGHRS and CDR2 YFSETQ. The V end lost 2 bases, the J end lost 1 base, and 12 bases lay between the germline ends. The CDR3 runs 15 residues. The CDR3, as DNA: TGCGCCAGCAGCTTACAGGGAAGGTGGAACACTGAAGCTTTCTTT. This translates into CASSLQGRWNTEAFF. Based on the CDR3 plus reference TRBV5-1 and TRBJ1-1, the full variable domain is KAGVTQTPRYLIKTRGQQVTLSCSPISGHRSVSWYQQTPGQGLQFLFEYFSETQRNKGNFPGRFSGRQFSNSRSEMNVSTLELGDSALYLCASSLQGRWNTEAFFGQGTRLTVV.

The V gene is TRBV5-4, the J gene TRBJ1-6; D is possibly TRBD1 (6 bases). Germline V gene lookup returns CDR1 SGHNT and CDR2 YYREEE (reference sequence). The V end was cut by 0 bases, the J end by 8 bases, with 15 bases between. This CDR3 comprises 16 residues. The CDR3 is CASSLARGQPYSPLHF. The CDR3 DNA sequence: TGTGCCAGCAGCTTGGCCCGAGGACAGCCATATTCACCCCTCCACTTT.

The rearrangement uses TRBV4-1 and TRBJ1-1; D ambiguous. Germline CDR1 and CDR2: MGHRA and YSYEKL. V was shortened by 1 base and J by 0 bases, with 6 bases between the two germline ends. The CDR3 runs to 14 residues. CDR3 nucleotide sequence: TGCGCCAGCAGCCAAGGAGGGATGAACACTGAAGCTTTCTTT. Translating gives CASSQGGMNTEAFF.

This chain connects TRBV19 to TRBJ2-7; D possibly corresponds to TRBD1 (5 bases). The CDR3 runs 15 residues. Germline V gene sequence: CDR1 LNHDA, CDR2 SQIVND (reference sequence). Trimming took 5 bases from V and 4 from J, leaving 18 bases between them. CDR3 loop: CASSADTPGVYEQYF. The CDR3 DNA reads TGTGCCAGTAGTGCGGACACGCCCGGCGTATACGAGCAGTACTTC.

The chain is built from TRBV5-4 and TRBJ1-4; TRBD1 matches at 7 bases. After removal of 0 bases from V and 11 bases from J, the junction contained 10 bases not matched to a gene. The CDR3 sequence is 15 residues long. Germline V gene lookup returns CDR1 SGHNT and CDR2 YYREEE (reference sequence). The CDR3 here is CASSLDRDRRRKLFF. The CDR3 coding sequence is TGTGCCAGCAGCTTGGACCGGGACAGACGTCGGAAACTGTTTTTT.

The V call is TRBV10-3, the J call TRBJ2-5; a possible D gene is TRBD1 (5 bases). The DNA end favors TRBJ2-7, so the J call may be wrong. This CDR3 is 14 amino acids long. Germline V gene lookup returns CDR1 ENHRY and CDR2 SYGVKD. This chain's CDR3 is CAISESQGHDEQYF. CDR3 nucleotides: TGTGCCATCAGTGAGTCTCAGGGCCACGACGAGCAGTACTTC.

This CDR3 is CASSAGGMNTEAFF. The CDR3 DNA reads as TGTGCCAGCAGCGCAGGGGGAATGAACACTGAAGCTTTCTTT. The chain has TRBV27 and TRBJ1-1; 7 positions match TRBD1. CDR3 length: 14 amino acids. After removal of 6 bases from V and 0 bases from J, the junction contained 4 bases not matched to a gene. Germline assignment: CDR1 MNHEY and CDR2 SMNVEV (reference sequence).

The chain is built from TRBV12-5 and TRBJ2-7; a possible D gene is TRBD2 (5 bases). The CDR3 loop spans 13 amino acids. Germline values: CDR1 LGHNT, CDR2 FRNRAP. The V end lost 4 bases, the J end lost 6 bases, and 13 bases lay between the germline ends. The CDR3 DNA follows: TGTGCTAGTGGTTCAAAAGAGGCGGGCGAGCAGTACTTC. Its protein is CASGSKEAGEQYF. Combining the CDR3 with reference TRBV12-5 and TRBJ2-7 gives the whole variable domain DARVTQTPRHKVTEMGQEVTMRCQPILGHNTVFWYRQTMMQGLELLAYFRNRAPLDDSGMPKDRFSAEMPDATLATLKIQPSEPRDSAVYFCASGSKEAGEQYFGPGTRLTVT.

The chain couples TRBV2 to TRBJ1-1, with 8 bases aligning to TRBD1. J was trimmed by 1 base and V by 6 bases; bases with no gene match: 10. The CDR3 loop spans 16 amino acids. Germline CDR1 SNHLY, CDR2 FYNNEI. The CDR3: CASREGRGQGNTEAFF. CDR3 nucleotides: TGTGCCAGCAGAGAGGGCAGGGGGCAGGGGAACACTGAAGCTTTCTTT.

V gene TRBV4-1 combines with J gene TRBJ2-3; 9 nucleotides agree with TRBD1. The V gene end was trimmed by 1 base and the J gene end by 6 bases; junction bases not matched to a gene: 8. This CDR3 is 16 amino acids long. The germline V gene has CDR1 MGHRA and CDR2 YSYEKL. CDR3 DNA sequence: TGCGCCAGCAGCCAAGTTGGGACAGGGCCACGGGATACGCAGTATTTT. It encodes CASSQVGTGPRDTQYF.